This paragraph reports one TCR beta chain. The sample originates from a study of blood T cell repertoires in COVID-19. The V gene's germline CDR1 is SGDLS and CDR2 YYNGEE. The CDR3 covers 16 residues. The ends were cut back, 4 bases at V and 1 base at J, with 15 bases in the middle. Study processing details: From reference gene primer amplification, estimates of nucleated cell counts were derived. The protocol was immunoSEQ multiplex PCR, while the TCRdb copy is restricted to in-frame clones and leaves out a portion. The V and J calls and clone size are taken from that table; D and trimming were inferred from the DNA. The table has around 97,000 clones, approximately 84% seen once.

Specimen: peripheral blood. J is TRBJ2-1 and V is TRBV9; TRBD2 might be the D (5 bases). The sequence was obtained from a man in his 70s with acute or convalescent COVID-19. DNA of the CDR3: TGTGCCAGCAGCCCTGATTCCGGGAATTCCTACAATGAGCAGTTCTTC. This codes for CASSPDSGNSYNEQFF.